Reported below is one TCR beta chain. The antigen is undetermined. The primer mix had 60 Vbeta and 13 Jbeta primers. Sequenced by immunoSEQ multiplex PCR; TCRdb stores in-frame clones only, minus some. The table shows some 160,000 clones, with roughly 76% occurring only once. This entry belongs to a study of cytomegalovirus exposure and HLA in healthy donors. General observations from the study: Upon later analysis, HLA-associated TCR beta chains proved more clonally expanded than other, equally common chains.

In germline, CDR1 is SGHRS, CDR2 YFSETQ. The CDR3 has 15 amino acids. Trimming cost V 4 bases and J 0 bases, with 13 bases left between them. Sample: PBMCs. The clonotype comes from a male donor in good health and CMV-seronegative. The chain links TRBV5-1 to TRBJ2-5; D is perhaps TRBD1 (7 bases). Written as DNA, the CDR3 is TGCGCCAGCAGCCAGGGGGGCTCGTACCAAGAGACCCAGTACTTC. It is translated as CASSQGGSYQETQYF.